This TCR beta chain comes out of a study of cytomegalovirus exposure and HLA in healthy donors. The germline V gene encodes CDR1 MNHNS and CDR2 SASEGT. V lost 8 bases to trimming and J lost 6 bases; unmatched junction nucleotides: 8. CDR3 length: 15 amino acids. Primers: 60 Vbeta forward and 13 Jbeta reverse. TCRdb keeps only in-frame clones here, not all; method: immunoSEQ multiplex PCR. Here the sample spans fewer than 200,000 clones, around 80% being singletons. The specimen was PBMCs. The clonotype was recovered from a woman aged 50 to 65 in good health and CMV-seropositive. The rearrangement joins TRBV6-1 to TRBJ1-6; 9 nucleotides align to TRBD1. CDR3 residues: CASRRQGDLNSPLHF. The CDR3 DNA reads as TGTGCCAGCCGTAGACAGGGGGATCTTAATTCACCCCTCCACTTT.